Shown below are 10 T cell receptor beta chains from a single sample sequenced in a study of blood T cells in healthy people across ages. A sample-barcoded 5' primer and a J-beta primer mix were used in a second PCR of about 7 to 12 cycles. TCRdb itself ran the 5' RACE reads through MiXCR, one entry per CDR3 protein. This table has just over 1 million distinct CDR3 sequences, under 55% appearing once. Sequencing used blood. These receptors originate from a woman aged 60 to 75 in good health.

This clonotype was counted ten times or more. The rearrangement links TRBV7-9 to TRBJ2-7; the D gene is possibly TRBD2 (5 bases). Germline lookup yields CDR1 SEHNR and CDR2 FQNEAQ (reference sequence). The CDR3 length is 12 residues. The V end was cut by 5 bases, the J end by 6 bases, with 11 bases between. As DNA, the CDR3 is TGTGCCAGCAGCCCACTAGGAGCCGAGCAGTACTTC. Residues: CASSPLGAEQYF.

This rearrangement joins TRBV10-2 to TRBJ2-5, with 9 bases aligning to TRBD1. CDR3 length: 13 residues. Germline loops: CDR1 WSHSY, CDR2 SAAADI. J lost 11 bases, V lost 7 bases, and 11 bases had no gene match. Here the CDR3 DNA reads TGCGCCAGCACTTCCCGGGACAGGGAGAGGCAGTACTTC. Protein: CASTSRDRERQYF.

V and J are TRBV12-3 or TRBV12-4 and TRBJ2-5, with a possible D match to TRBD1 (5 bases). The DNA end favors TRBJ2-7, so the J call may be wrong. The CDR3 totals 15 residues. The CDR3 nucleotides read TGTGCCAGCAGTTTAGCGGGGCGATTTCTCTACGAGCAGTACTTC. Amino acid sequence: CASSLAGRFLYEQYF.

The rearrangement links TRBV5-4 to TRBJ1-1, with no clear D. V dropped 1 base and J dropped 1 base, with 8 bases sitting between them. The CDR3 is 14 amino acids. CDR1 SGHNT and CDR2 YYREEE come from the germline V gene (reference sequence). In DNA form, the CDR3 reads TGTGCCAGCAGCTTGATGGGGAGGAACACTGAAGCTTTCTTT. Translated: CASSLMGRNTEAFF.

The V call is TRBV18, the J call TRBJ2-7; the D is unclear. From germline, CDR1 is KGHSH and CDR2 LQKENI. The CDR3 runs to 13 residues. The V and J ends lost 0 bases and 5 bases respectively, with 8 bases between them. CDR3 in amino acids: CASSPPQNDEQYF. The CDR3 DNA sequence: TGTGCCAGCTCACCACCACAGAATGACGAGCAGTACTTC.

This chain joins TRBV7-9 and TRBJ2-1; D uncertain. Trimming took off 3 bases at V and 1 base at J, with 7 bases between the two ends. Germline values: CDR1 SEHNR, CDR2 FQNEAQ (reference sequence). This CDR3 is built from 14 residues. The CDR3 loop is CASSFPGSYNEQFF. For the CDR3, the DNA is TGTGCCAGCAGCTTTCCCGGGTCCTACAATGAGCAGTTCTTC.

This clonotype was recorded a few times. The CDR3 protein is CASSSWTGVETQYF. CDR3 bases: TGTGCCAGCAGTTCCTGGACAGGGGTAGAGACCCAGTACTTC. The rearrangement links TRBV12-3 or TRBV12-4 to TRBJ2-5, with 9 bases that match TRBD1. The CDR3 consists of 14 residues. With V trimmed by 4 bases and J by 4 bases, 4 bases remained unmatched.

The genes are TRBV7-9 and TRBJ2-7, with D perhaps matching TRBD1 (7 bases). The CDR3 covers 15 residues. Germline assignment: CDR1 SEHNR and CDR2 FQNEAQ (reference sequence). V shed 0 bases and J shed 3 bases, with 12 bases lying between them. In nucleotides, the CDR3 is TGTGCCAGCAGCTTAGCGGGCAGGGGGGACTACGAGCAGTACTTC. It translates to CASSLAGRGDYEQYF.

Only one count was recorded for this clonotype. The junction does not match germline at one end; this may be a read error. This chain links TRBV2 with TRBJ2-7; D gene uncertain. Germline values: CDR1 SNHLY, CDR2 FYNNEI. The CDR3 has 13 amino acids. CDR3: CASNELSYNEQYF. The CDR3 bases are TGTGCCAGCAATGAACTTAGTTACAATGAGCAGTACTTC.

This clonotype was counted between two and nine times. The chain carries TRBV12-3 or TRBV12-4 and TRBJ2-1; D is undetermined. The V end was cut by 5 bases, the J end by 2 bases, with 10 bases between. CDR3 length: 14 residues. This CDR3 is CASSPMEPYNEQFF. The CDR3 DNA follows: TGTGCCAGCAGTCCAATGGAACCCTACAATGAGCAGTTCTTC.